This TCR beta chain was recorded in a study of cytomegalovirus exposure and HLA in healthy donors. Deletions cut 3 bases from V and 2 bases from J, with 14 bases between. The CDR3 runs 15 residues. Germline-derived CDR1 and CDR2 are ENHRY and SYGVKD. Concerning this clone itself: Its target is not known.

Study-wide findings and caveats: Accounts indicate the classifier identified cytomegalovirus status with strong specificity and sensitivity. It is likely that the observed cluster of highly shared sequence variants was a sequencing artifact. Presence/absence analyses treated sequencing depth as roughly uniform across donors. The authors reported that TCR beta sequences could predict HLA-A and HLA-B alleles. These predictions were accurate for most subjects in the first cohort.

The PCR used 60 Vbeta and 13 Jbeta primers. TCRdb's table, derived via immunoSEQ multiplex PCR, lists solely in-frame clones and lacks some. The specimen's table records about 140,000 clones. This clonotype was sampled from a woman aged 18-29 years in good health and CMV-seronegative. Sample: PBMCs. The chain joins TRBV10-3 to TRBJ2-7, with D possibly TRBD1 on 7 matching bases. Here the CDR3 reads CAISEMSGGTYEQYF. CDR3 DNA: TGTGCCATCAGTGAAATGTCAGGGGGGACCTACGAGCAGTACTTC.